The present TCR beta chain was sequenced within a study of STAT5B mutations in CD4+ large granular lymphocyte leukemia. Study in general: The CDR3 'QG' motif was associated with a particular HLA allele among healthy donors. Study-wide results and caveats: 8/27 top patient clones versus 2/35 control clones were TRBV06-family.

Trimming removed 7 bases from V and 4 bases from J, with 8 bases in between. CDR3 length: 11 residues. Germline loops: CDR1 SNHLY, CDR2 FYNNEI. This clone appeared a few times. The antigen is undetermined. This was a survey-level run. As originally analysed: Productive clonotypes were detectable down to 2.59 x 10-5 frequency. Profiling relied on immunoSEQ multiplex PCR, and the TCRdb table lists in-frame clones only, not all of them. V and J calls and clone size follow that table, whereas D and trimming were derived from the DNA. The data hold about 50,000 clones, with about 80% observed a single time. The chain uses TRBV2 and TRBJ2-7; D possibly corresponds to TRBD1 (5 bases). The receptor was isolated from a human donor in good health. Material: CD4+ T cells from blood buffy coats. CDR3 coding DNA: TGTGCCAGCAAACAGGAATACGAGCAGTACTTC. This encodes CASKQEYEQYF. Combining the CDR3 with reference TRBV2 and TRBJ2-7 gives the whole variable domain EPEVTQTPSHQVTQMGQEVILRCVPISNHLYFYWYRQILGQKVEFLVSFYNNEISEKSEIFDDQFSVERPDGSNFTLKIRSTKLEDSAMYFCASKQEYEQYFGPGTRLTVT.